The 26 T cell receptor beta chains given below trace back to one sample, sequenced in a study of identical twins. TCRdb independently ran MiXCR on the 5' RACE reads; one entry per CDR3 protein. The data show about 190,000 distinct CDR3 sequences, with 15% seen just once and 40% held by the top ten. This sample also appeared in a second study, on T cells expressing NK-cell markers.

The source material was CD8+ T cells sorted from blood. The receptors were gathered from a woman aged 18-35 years in good health.

The sample holds many counts of this clonotype. This chain connects TRBV6-1 to TRBJ2-2; weak D call: TRBD1 (6 bases). This CDR3 comprises 14 residues. Germline loops: CDR1 MNHNS, CDR2 SASEGT. V was cut by 6 bases and J by 1 base, with 9 bases left in between. The chain's CDR3 is CASSPGQNTGELFF. The CDR3 nucleotides read TGTGCCAGCAGCCCGGGACAGAACACCGGGGAGCTGTTTTTT.

The chain joins TRBV27 to TRBJ1-5, with 10 bases that match TRBD1. There are 15 residues in the CDR3. Per the germline V gene, CDR1 is MNHEY and CDR2 is SMNVEV (reference sequence). V dropped 6 bases and J dropped 6; count of bases not matched to a gene: 8. CDR3 amino acids: CASSPGTGVVQPQHF. CDR3 nucleotides: TGTGCCAGCAGCCCTGGGACAGGGGTCGTTCAGCCCCAGCATTTT.

This chain links TRBV13 with TRBJ2-1, with TRBD2 matching over 7 bases. J lost 0 bases, V lost 7 bases, and 6 bases had no gene match. CDR1 is PRHDT, CDR2 FYEKMQ, per germline (reference sequence). The CDR3 totals 15 residues. The CDR3 protein is CASTSGRNSYNEQFF. The DNA of the CDR3 is TGTGCCAGCACCTCCGGGAGGAACTCCTACAATGAGCAGTTCTTC.

This clonotype occurred many times. This sequence joins TRBV28 and TRBJ1-1; the D gene is possibly TRBD1 (5 bases). The germline CDR1 and CDR2 sequences are MDHEN and SYDVKM. V shed 8 bases and J shed 1 base, with 8 bases lying between them. The CDR3 consists of 12 residues. Written as DNA, the CDR3 is TGTGCCAGCGGGACGGCGAACACTGAAGCTTTCTTT. Translating it yields CASGTANTEAFF.

Note on this clonotype: At one boundary the junction diverges from the germline segment, which might be a read error. The chain employs TRBV9 and TRBJ2-1, with 7 bases fitting TRBD1. The CDR3 covers 14 residues. Germline values: CDR1 SGDLS, CDR2 YYNGEE. The CDR3, as DNA: TGTGCCAGCAGCGAGGGGGACAGACAGGGCCTTCAAATCTTC. Amino acids: CASSEGDRQGLQIF.

This clonotype was seen a handful of times. The chain combines TRBV7-9 with TRBJ1-2, with a tentative D call TRBD1 (6 bases). Germline V gene sequence: CDR1 SEHNR, CDR2 FQNEAQ (reference sequence). Trimming took 3 bases from V and 6 from J, leaving 11 bases between them. The CDR3 sequence is 13 residues long. The CDR3 DNA follows: TGTGCCAGCAGCTTCGGGGGCTTCAATGGCTACACCTTC. Translation: CASSFGGFNGYTF.

This chain links TRBV25-1 with TRBJ2-7, with 9 bases aligning to TRBD1. The trim removed 6 bases at V and 7 bases at J, leaving 7 bases unmatched. This CDR3 is built from 13 residues. CDR1 is MGHDK and CDR2 is SYGVNS in the germline V gene. CDR3 nucleotide sequence: TGTGCCAGCAGGGCACAGGGGGCCCGGGAGCAGTACTTC. Translating gives CASRAQGAREQYF.

This clonotype appeared a few times. The genes are TRBV27 and TRBJ2-7; 9 positions agree with TRBD2. The CDR3 is 14 amino acids. The V gene end was trimmed by 5 bases and the J gene end by 2 bases; junction bases not matched to a gene: 4. Germline-derived CDR1 and CDR2 are MNHEY and SMNVEV (reference sequence). The CDR3 loop reads CASSPLAGTYEQYF. CDR3 in DNA: TGTGCCAGCAGTCCCCTAGCGGGGACCTACGAGCAGTACTTC.

The sample holds many counts of this clonotype. The V and J genes are TRBV12-3 or TRBV12-4 and TRBJ2-2; 7 nucleotides match TRBD1. CDR3 length: 14 amino acids. V dropped 5 bases and J dropped 4; count of bases not matched to a gene: 4. CDR3 residues: CASSLWDSTGELFF. Here the CDR3 DNA reads TGTGCCAGCAGTCTCTGGGACAGCACCGGGGAGCTGTTTTTT.

This chain joins TRBV27 and TRBJ2-2; D possibly matches TRBD1 or TRBD2 (6 bases each). Looked up from germline, CDR1 is MNHEY and CDR2 is SMNVEV (reference sequence). V lost 5 bases and J 1 base, leaving 17 bases between the germline ends. The CDR3 runs 17 residues. CDR3 DNA sequence: TGTGCCAGCAGTCCCTTTCTAAAGGGGGGGAACACCGGGGAGCTGTTTTTT. Translating it yields CASSPFLKGGNTGELFF.

The chain couples TRBV29-1 to TRBJ2-3; D might be TRBD2 (6 bases). Between the trimmed V and J ends, which lost 7 bases and 1 base, there was a span of 9 bases. Germline V gene lookup returns CDR1 SQVTM and CDR2 ANQGSEA. This CDR3 is built from 12 residues. Here the CDR3 DNA reads TGCAGCGCACCTAGCGGCACAGATACGCAGTATTTT. This gives the protein CSAPSGTDTQYF.

The chain combines TRBV27 with TRBJ1-1; D gene ambiguous. The CDR3 runs 15 residues. Germline V gene sequence: CDR1 MNHEY, CDR2 SMNVEV (reference sequence). The ends were cut back, 6 bases at V and 4 bases at J, with 18 bases in the middle. The DNA for the CDR3 is TGTGCCAGCAGACCCTGGCCCGAAGGATCCACTGAAGCTTTCTTT. Translated, it gives CASRPWPEGSTEAFF.

This clonotype has a single count. The chain has TRBV5-5 and TRBJ2-6, with TRBD2 as a possible D gene (5 bases). Germline values: CDR1 SGHKS, CDR2 YYEKEE (reference sequence). CDR3 length: 15 residues. Trimming pared 4 bases from V and 0 bases from J, leaving 8 bases between. This CDR3 is CASSGGVSGANVLTF. Written as DNA, the CDR3 is TGTGCCAGCAGCGGAGGAGTCTCTGGGGCCAACGTCCTGACTTTC.

The J gene is TRBJ2-7, the V gene TRBV13, with D perhaps matching TRBD2 (6 bases). Germline CDR1 is PRHDT and CDR2 is FYEKMQ (reference sequence). The CDR3 contains 16 residues. The V end was cut by 5 bases, the J end by 0 bases, with 17 bases between. CDR3 nucleotide sequence: TGTGCCAGCAGCCCCCACCCGGGACTCCTCTCCTACGAGCAGTACTTC. Encoded protein: CASSPHPGLLSYEQYF.

In its sample, this clonotype was seen a few times. This chain links TRBV7-9 with TRBJ2-1, with no clear D. Germline values: CDR1 SEHNR, CDR2 FQNEAQ (reference sequence). CDR3 size: 12 residues. Trimming removed 5 bases at V and 10 bases at J, with 12 bases between. As DNA, the CDR3 is TGTGCCAGCAGCCCGCAGGCACACGAGCAGTTCTTC. It codes for CASSPQAHEQFF.

Comments on this clonotype: The junction does not match germline at one end; this may be a read error. The chain carries TRBV7-9 and TRBJ1-5; D is ambiguous. Germline CDR1 is SEHNR and CDR2 is FQNEAQ (reference sequence). The length of the CDR3 is 15 residues. CDR3 DNA sequence: TGTGCCAGCAGTTTAGCGACGGCGCTTAATCAGCCCCAGCATTTT. Encoded protein: CASSLATALNQPQHF.

This clonotype was observed at least ten times. The chain uses TRBV7-9 and TRBJ1-2; 8 positions match TRBD1. Germline CDR1 and CDR2: SEHNR and FQNEAQ (reference sequence). The CDR3 totals 14 residues. V was pared by 5 bases and J by 5 bases, with 7 bases of the junction left unmatched. The CDR3 loop reads CASSSTGQVYGYTF. The CDR3, as DNA: TGTGCCAGCAGCAGTACGGGACAGGTATATGGCTACACCTTC.

In this sample, this clonotype turned up many times. The genes are TRBV29-1 and TRBJ2-1; D is ambiguous. The germline V gene encodes CDR1 SQVTM and CDR2 ANQGSEA. The CDR3 is 13 amino acids. Trimming took 8 bases from V and 6 from J, leaving 17 bases between them. CDR3 residues: CSSVATFPNEQFF. The CDR3 DNA reads TGCAGCTCTGTAGCAACGTTTCCCAATGAGCAGTTCTTC.

In this sample, this clonotype turned up many times. The chain has TRBV9 and TRBJ1-1, with D perhaps matching TRBD1 (6 bases). This CDR3 is built from 16 residues. Germline CDR1 and CDR2: SGDLS and YYNGEE. V lost 0 bases to trimming and J lost 7 bases, with 19 bases between them. CDR3 DNA sequence: TGTGCCAGCAGCGTAGAGGGACAAAAGGGCCGCTTTGAAGCTTTCTTT. It is translated as CASSVEGQKGRFEAFF.

This clonotype showed up just a few times. The V gene is TRBV10-3, the J gene TRBJ2-7, with D hard to call. This CDR3 has 14 residues. Germline V gene lookup returns CDR1 ENHRY and CDR2 SYGVKD. V gave up 10 bases and J gave up 0 bases, with 16 bases separating them. The CDR3, as DNA: TGTGCCACACACTCCCCCAAAGACTCCTACGAGCAGTACTTC. Translating gives CATHSPKDSYEQYF.

The sample holds a few counts of this clonotype. The chain is built from TRBV12-3 or TRBV12-4 and TRBJ1-1, with D possibly being TRBD1 (5 bases). The CDR3 totals 14 residues. V lost 7 bases to trimming and J lost 7 bases, with 19 bases between them. In DNA form, the CDR3 reads TGTGCCAGCACTCCAGGTGGGGGATGGAATGAAGCTTTCTTT. Translated, it gives CASTPGGGWNEAFF.

The chain recombines TRBV5-6 with TRBJ2-1; TRBD2 matches at 11 bases. Losses at the gene ends were 0 bases for V and 5 bases for J; bases not matched to a gene: 7. The CDR3 loop spans 17 amino acids. Per the germline V gene, CDR1 is SGHDT and CDR2 is YYEEEE. The CDR3 sequence is CASSLVLAGGFHNEQFF. DNA of the CDR3: TGTGCCAGCAGCTTGGTTCTAGCGGGAGGATTCCACAATGAGCAGTTCTTC.

This clonotype has a count of ten or more. The chain recombines TRBV20-1 with TRBJ2-1; 8 bases map to TRBD1. The ends lost 3 bases at V and 3 bases at J; junction bases unmatched: 4. The length of the CDR3 is 14 residues. Germline-derived CDR1 and CDR2 are DFQATT and SNEGSKA (reference sequence). CDR3 nucleotide sequence: TGCAGTGCTAGTCGACAGGGGAGCTACAATGAGCAGTTCTTC. It yields the protein CSASRQGSYNEQFF.

The V and J genes are TRBV25-1 and TRBJ1-4; D gene uncertain. The CDR3 extends over 15 amino acids. Trimming removed 1 base at V and 6 bases at J, with 12 bases between. CDR1 is MGHDK, CDR2 SYGVNS, per germline. This CDR3 is CASSEWGSGDEKLFF. CDR3 DNA sequence: TGTGCCAGCAGTGAATGGGGAAGTGGGGATGAAAAACTGTTTTTT.

The J gene is TRBJ2-3, the V gene TRBV7-9, with unresolved D. Germline V CDR1 and CDR2: SEHNR, FQNEAQ (reference sequence). V was shortened by 5 bases and J by 2 bases, with 14 bases between the two germline ends. There are 15 residues in the CDR3. This CDR3 is CASSPDGSTTDTQYF. The CDR3 DNA sequence: TGTGCCAGCAGCCCCGACGGATCCACCACAGATACGCAGTATTTT.

This clonotype was seen more than once but under ten times. The CDR3 coding sequence is TGTGCCAGCAGCACTCCACTAGCGGGGAGCACAGATACGCAGTATTTT. Amino acid sequence: CASSTPLAGSTDTQYF. The rearrangement uses TRBV12-3 or TRBV12-4 and TRBJ2-3, with 10 positions matching TRBD2. The CDR3 length is 16 residues. With 6 bases clipped from V and 0 bases from J, the junction kept 6 bases outside the gene matches.